These T cell receptor beta chains were read from a single sample in a study of blood T cell repertoires in COVID-19. The protocol was immunoSEQ multiplex PCR, while the TCRdb copy is restricted to in-frame clones and leaves out a portion. Of hundreds of thousands of clones listed, 75% to 90% are singletons. Sequenced material: PBMCs or T cells enriched from blood (not recorded which). These receptors were obtained from a man aged 50 or older who had been exposed to COVID-19. Each CDR3 is given with its conserved first and last residue. Each record gives: CDR3 length, V gene, J gene, clone size, D gene, CDR3 protein, CDR3 DNA. The D gene is left open where the match is weak. For some rows the clone size is stated as once, few or many, or as a class when expanded; others skip it.

>14|TRBV6-5|TRBJ1-4|NA|NA
CASRRVGVDEKLFF
TGTGCCAGCAGGAGGGTGGGTGTCGATGAAAAACTGTTTTTT
>15|TRBV18|TRBJ2-1|NA|TRBD1
CASSPVSGGLNEQFF
TGTGCCAGCTCACCAGTTTCAGGGGGCCTTAATGAGCAGTTCTTC
>14|TRBV10-2|TRBJ1-1|once|NA
CASSVRGGDTEAFF
TGCGCCAGCAGTGTTAGGGGTGGGGACACTGAAGCTTTCTTT
>13|TRBV10-2|TRBJ1-6|once|NA
CATTREYNSPLHF
TGCGCCACCACGAGGGAGTATAATTCACCCCTCCACTTT
>15|TRBV24-1|TRBJ1-4|NA|NA
CATSDSTESLEKLFF
TGTGCCACCAGTGATTCGACAGAGTCATTGGAAAAACTGTTTTTT
>18|TRBV11-2|TRBJ2-2|NA|TRBD1
CASSLESTGGAKTGELFF
TGTGCCAGCAGCTTAGAATCAACAGGGGGCGCGAAGACCGGGGAGCTGTTTTTT
>15|TRBV11-2|TRBJ2-3|NA|TRBD2
CASSLLAGGTDTQYF
TGTGCCAGCAGCTTACTAGCGGGGGGCACAGATACGCAGTATTTT
>13|TRBV19|TRBJ1-5|NA|NA
CASRLGGDQPQHF
TGTGCCAGTAGACTAGGAGGGGATCAGCCCCAGCATTTT
>16|TRBV5-1|TRBJ2-2|NA|TRBD1
CASSLVPGGAAGELFF
TGCGCCAGCAGCTTGGTACCAGGGGGCGCCGCCGGGGAGCTGTTTTTT
>16|TRBV18|TRBJ2-7|NA|TRBD1
CASSPPGQGAFYEQYF
TGTGCCAGCTCACCACCCGGACAGGGGGCTTTCTACGAGCAGTACTTC
>15|TRBV5-1|TRBJ2-1|NA|TRBD2
CASSPGLAGYNEQFF
TGCGCCAGCAGCCCCGGACTAGCGGGATACAATGAGCAGTTCTTC
>12|TRBV12-3/TRBV12-4|TRBJ1-2|NA|NA
CASSYREYGYTF
TGTGCCAGCAGTTACAGGGAGTATGGCTACACCTTC
>15|TRBV5-1|TRBJ2-5|NA|NA
CASSSGGDSQETQYF
TGCGCCAGCAGCTCGGGCGGGGACAGCCAAGAGACCCAGTACTTC
>13|TRBV28|TRBJ1-4|NA|NA
CATLRGAAEKLFF
TGTGCCACCCTTCGGGGGGCTGCGGAAAAACTGTTTTTT
>15|TRBV28|TRBJ1-6|NA|NA
CASSFPGSHNSPLHF
TGTGCCAGCAGTTTCCCCGGGAGTCATAATTCACCCCTCCACTTT
>17|TRBV21-1|TRBJ1-1|NA|NA
CASSKKGPPTGSTEAFF
TGTGCCAGCAGCAAAAAAGGCCCCCCGACGGGAAGCACTGAAGCTTTCTTT
>13|TRBV6-5|TRBJ1-2|NA|NA
CASSYSNGLGYTF
TGTGCCAGCAGTTACTCGAATGGGCTTGGCTACACCTTC
>15|TRBV15|TRBJ2-3|NA|NA
CATSRDPVGADTQYF
TGTGCCACCAGCAGAGATCCCGTCGGGGCAGATACGCAGTATTTT
>14|TRBV5-5|TRBJ1-4|NA|TRBD1
CASSLADRGGKLFF
TGTGCCAGCAGCTTGGCGGACAGGGGTGGAAAACTGTTTTTT
>14|TRBV9|TRBJ1-2|NA|TRBD1
CASTAGQGSYGYTF
TGTGCCAGCACGGCCGGACAGGGGTCCTATGGCTACACCTTC
>15|TRBV7-3|TRBJ2-1|few|NA
CASSSDGLLYNEQFF
TGTGCCAGCAGCTCCGACGGACTTTTGTACAATGAGCAGTTCTTC
>18|TRBV24-1|TRBJ1-2|NA|TRBD1
CATSDVGTGQDGNYGYTF
TGTGCCACCAGTGATGTCGGGACAGGGCAGGATGGTAACTATGGCTACACCTTC
>16|TRBV6-6|TRBJ2-7|NA|NA
CASSLLPPGASYEQYF
TGTGCCAGCAGTTTGCTTCCTCCGGGTGCCTCCTACGAGCAGTACTTC
>16|TRBV5-1|TRBJ2-3|NA|NA
CASSPPYSEMSDTQYF
TGCGCCAGCAGCCCCCCGTATAGCGAGATGTCAGATACGCAGTATTTT
>14|TRBV29-1|TRBJ1-3|NA|NA
CSVVRTPSGNTIYF
TGCAGCGTTGTACGGACACCCTCTGGAAACACCATATATTTT
>14|TRBV18|TRBJ1-1|NA|TRBD1
CASSPPSRGTEAFF
TGTGCCAGCTCACCACCGAGCAGGGGGACTGAAGCTTTCTTT
>13|TRBV7-9|TRBJ1-1|NA|NA
CASSAGTDTEAFF
TGTGCCAGCAGCGCGGGCACGGACACTGAAGCTTTCTTT
>17|TRBV19|TRBJ1-5|NA|TRBD1
CASSLPRTAGGYQPQHF
TGTGCCAGTAGTTTACCAAGAACAGCAGGGGGATATCAGCCCCAGCATTTT
>14|TRBV5-4|TRBJ1-6|NA|TRBD1
CASSNGQGDSPLHF
TGTGCCAGCAGCAATGGACAGGGAGACTCACCCCTCCACTTT
>15|TRBV19|TRBJ2-7|once|TRBD1
CASSIAGTETYEQYF
TGTGCCAGTTCTATTGCCGGGACAGAGACCTACGAGCAGTACTTC
>16|TRBV5-1|TRBJ2-3|NA|NA
CASSEVTSHLTDTQYF
TGCGCCAGCAGCGAGGTGACCTCACACCTCACAGATACGCAGTATTTT
>14|TRBV7-3|TRBJ2-3|NA|NA
CASSLAASSNTQYF
TGTGCCAGCAGCTTAGCGGCGAGTAGCAATACGCAGTATTTT
>14|TRBV14|TRBJ2-5|NA|TRBD1
CASSGQAPQETQYF
TGTGCCAGCAGCGGACAGGCGCCCCAAGAGACCCAGTACTTC
>16|TRBV5-1|TRBJ1-1|once|NA
CASSFGGQIINTEAFF
TGCGCCAGCAGCTTCGGGGGGCAAATAATAAACACTGAAGCTTTCTTT
>12|TRBV28|TRBJ1-2|NA|NA
CASSSQGYGYTF
TGTGCCAGCAGTTCACAGGGCTATGGCTACACCTTC
>13|TRBV21-1|TRBJ2-4|NA|NA
CASSKGGEDPRYF
TGTGCCAGCAGCAAAGGAGGTGAGGATCCGAGGTACTTC
>14|TRBV2|TRBJ1-1|NA|NA
CASSTTVVNTEAFF
TGTGCCAGCAGCACGACAGTTGTGAACACTGAAGCTTTCTTT
>18|TRBV18|TRBJ1-1|NA|TRBD1
CASSPVYRAQGMNTEAFF
TGTGCCAGCTCACCAGTATATAGAGCACAGGGGATGAACACTGAAGCTTTCTTT
>15|TRBV4-1|TRBJ2-5|NA|NA
CASSPPQGVRETQYF
TGCGCCAGCAGCCCCCCTCAGGGTGTTAGAGAGACCCAGTACTTC
>15|TRBV5-1|TRBJ2-3|NA|NA
CASSLTHPSTDTQYF
TGCGCCAGCAGCTTGACACACCCTAGCACAGATACGCAGTATTTT
>17|TRBV19|TRBJ1-2|NA|NA
CASSMAQGGIGGYGYTF
TGTGCCAGTAGTATGGCACAGGGTGGAATTGGGGGATATGGCTACACCTTC
>14|TRBV5-1|TRBJ2-3|NA|NA
CASSLAAAPDTQYF
TGCGCCAGCAGCTTGGCGGCGGCGCCAGATACGCAGTATTTT
>17|TRBV18|TRBJ2-1|NA|TRBD1
CASSRLYRGRIWNEQFF
TGTGCCAGCTCACGACTCTACAGGGGGCGAATATGGAATGAGCAGTTCTTC
>16|TRBV5-5|TRBJ1-4|NA|NA
CASSYGEAGQGEKLFF
TGTGCCAGCAGCTACGGCGAGGCGGGGCAGGGCGAAAAACTGTTTTTT
>15|TRBV3-1/TRBV3-2|TRBJ1-2|NA|TRBD1
CASSQETGAGYGYTF
TGTGCCAGCAGCCAAGAGACAGGGGCTGGCTATGGCTACACCTTC
>13|TRBV18|TRBJ1-2|NA|NA
CASSPRGGDGYTF
TGTGCCAGCTCACCGCGGGGAGGGGACGGCTACACCTTC
>15|TRBV2|TRBJ1-5|few|TRBD1
CASLVETGLNQPQHF
TGTGCCAGCCTAGTCGAGACAGGGTTGAATCAGCCCCAGCATTTT
>16|TRBV2|TRBJ1-5|few|TRBD1
CASSSTTGTGSQPQHF
TGTGCCAGCAGCTCAACCACCGGGACAGGGAGCCAGCCCCAGCATTTT
>15|TRBV6-2/TRBV6-3|TRBJ1-3|NA|NA
CASSFTGYSGNTIYF
TGTGCCAGCAGTTTTACAGGGTACTCTGGAAACACCATATATTTT
>22|TRBV27|TRBJ2-5|NA|NA
CASSEQGGFGSGDIIYQETQYF
TGTGCCAGCAGTGAGCAGGGGGGCTTCGGTAGCGGGGACATAATTTACCAAGAGACCCAGTACTTC
>15|TRBV18|TRBJ1-4|NA|NA
CASSTDRISLEKLFF
TGTGCCAGCTCAACCGACAGGATCAGTCTCGAAAAACTGTTTTTT
>15|TRBV2|TRBJ2-3|NA|TRBD1
CASSSPGQSTDTQYF
TGTGCCAGCAGTAGTCCGGGACAGAGCACAGATACGCAGTATTTT
>17|TRBV28|TRBJ1-2|NA|TRBD1
CASSGGTGGDSIRGYTF
TGTGCCAGCAGTGGGGGGACAGGGGGCGATTCCATTCGCGGCTACACCTTC